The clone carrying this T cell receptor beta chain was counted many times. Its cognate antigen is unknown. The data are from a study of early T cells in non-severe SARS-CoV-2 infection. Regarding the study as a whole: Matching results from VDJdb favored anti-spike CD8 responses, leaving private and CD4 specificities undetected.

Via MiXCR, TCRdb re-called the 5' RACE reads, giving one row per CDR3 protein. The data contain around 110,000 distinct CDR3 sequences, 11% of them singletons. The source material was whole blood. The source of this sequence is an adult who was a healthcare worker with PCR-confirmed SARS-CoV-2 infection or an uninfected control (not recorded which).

CDR3 DNA sequence: TGCGCCAGCAGCCACGTAACTAGCGGGTCCTACGAGCAGTACTTC. Translation gives CASSHVTSGSYEQYF. The V gene is TRBV4-1, the J gene TRBJ2-7; 9 bases are shared with TRBD2. V gave up 3 bases and J gave up 1 base; unmatched junction bases: 4. This CDR3 has 15 amino acids. Germline values: CDR1 MGHRA, CDR2 YSYEKL.